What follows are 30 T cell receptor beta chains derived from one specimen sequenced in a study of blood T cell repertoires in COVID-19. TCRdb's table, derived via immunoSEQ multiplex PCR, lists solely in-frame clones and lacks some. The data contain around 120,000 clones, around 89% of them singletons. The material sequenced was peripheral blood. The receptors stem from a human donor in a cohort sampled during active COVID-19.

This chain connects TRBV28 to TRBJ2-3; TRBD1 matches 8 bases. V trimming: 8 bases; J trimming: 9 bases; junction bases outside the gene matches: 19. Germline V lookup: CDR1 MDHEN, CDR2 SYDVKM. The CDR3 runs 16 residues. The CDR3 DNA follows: TGTGCCAGCGAAATGGGAGGACAGGGAGGATTGGGAACGCAGTATTTT. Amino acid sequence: CASEMGGQGGLGTQYF.

DNA of the CDR3: TGTGCCAGCAGTTTAATCGCGAGCTCCTACGAGCAGTACTTC. It yields the protein CASSLIASSYEQYF. The V and J genes are TRBV28 and TRBJ2-7; D gene uncertain. Trimming shortened V by 2 bases and J by 0 bases, and 8 bases separated the two germline ends. Germline assignment: CDR1 MDHEN and CDR2 SYDVKM. CDR3 length: 14 amino acids.

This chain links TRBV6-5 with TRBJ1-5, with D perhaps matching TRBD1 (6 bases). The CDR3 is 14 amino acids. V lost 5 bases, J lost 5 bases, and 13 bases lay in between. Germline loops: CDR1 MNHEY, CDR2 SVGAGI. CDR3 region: CASSTPTGDQPQHF. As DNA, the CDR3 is TGTGCCAGCAGTACGCCGACAGGAGATCAGCCCCAGCATTTT.

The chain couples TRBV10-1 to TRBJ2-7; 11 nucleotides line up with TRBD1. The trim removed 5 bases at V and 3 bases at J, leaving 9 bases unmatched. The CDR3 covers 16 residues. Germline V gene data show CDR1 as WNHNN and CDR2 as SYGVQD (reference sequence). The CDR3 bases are TGCGCCAGCAGTTACCTCCCGGACAGGGGGCTCTACGAGCAGTACTTC. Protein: CASSYLPDRGLYEQYF.

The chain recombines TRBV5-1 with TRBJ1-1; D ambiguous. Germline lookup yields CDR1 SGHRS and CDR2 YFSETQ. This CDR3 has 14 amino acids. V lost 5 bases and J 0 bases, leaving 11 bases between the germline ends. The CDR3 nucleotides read TGCGCCAGCAGACAGAACACCCTGAACACTGAAGCTTTCTTT. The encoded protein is CASRQNTLNTEAFF.

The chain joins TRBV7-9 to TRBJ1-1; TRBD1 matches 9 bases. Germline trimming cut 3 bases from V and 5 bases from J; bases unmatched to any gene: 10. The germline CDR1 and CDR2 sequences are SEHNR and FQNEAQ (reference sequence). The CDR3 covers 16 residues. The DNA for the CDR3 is TGTGCCAGCAGCTTTAAGCTTACAGGGGGCAGGACTGAAGCTTTCTTT. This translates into CASSFKLTGGRTEAFF.

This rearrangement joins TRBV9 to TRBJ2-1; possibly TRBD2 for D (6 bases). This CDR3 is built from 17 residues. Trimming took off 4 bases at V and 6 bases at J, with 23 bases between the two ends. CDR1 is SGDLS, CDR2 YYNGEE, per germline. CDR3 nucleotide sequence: TGTGCCAGCAGCTCCCGTGAAGCGGGTACCTCCGGCAATGAGCAGTTCTTC. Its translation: CASSSREAGTSGNEQFF.

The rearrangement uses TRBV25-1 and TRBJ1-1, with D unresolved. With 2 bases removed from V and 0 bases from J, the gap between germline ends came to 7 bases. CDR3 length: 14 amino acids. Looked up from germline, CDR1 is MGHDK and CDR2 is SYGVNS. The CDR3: CASSEVNLNTEAFF. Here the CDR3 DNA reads TGTGCCAGCAGTGAAGTCAATTTGAACACTGAAGCTTTCTTT. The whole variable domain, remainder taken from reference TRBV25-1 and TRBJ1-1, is EADIYQTPRYLVIGTGKKITLECSQTMGHDKMYWYQQDPGMELHLIHYSYGVNSTEKGDLSSESTVSRIRTEHFPLTLESARPSHTSQYLCASSEVNLNTEAFFGQGTRLTVV.

CDR3 sequence (DNA): TGCAGCGGCCTACTAGCGGGAGATTCAGATACGCAGTATTTT. Translating it yields CSGLLAGDSDTQYF. The chain links TRBV29-1 to TRBJ2-3; 11 positions match TRBD2. V was clipped by 7 bases and J by 4 bases; unmatched bases: 7. Germline CDR1 and CDR2: SQVTM and ANQGSEA. This CDR3 spans 14 amino acids.

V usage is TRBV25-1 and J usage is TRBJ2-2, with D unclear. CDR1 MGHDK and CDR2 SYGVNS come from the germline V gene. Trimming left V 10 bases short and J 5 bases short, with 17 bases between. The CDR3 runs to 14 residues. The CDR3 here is CAIRVYGETGELFF. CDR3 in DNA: TGTGCCATCCGCGTATACGGAGAAACCGGGGAGCTGTTTTTT.

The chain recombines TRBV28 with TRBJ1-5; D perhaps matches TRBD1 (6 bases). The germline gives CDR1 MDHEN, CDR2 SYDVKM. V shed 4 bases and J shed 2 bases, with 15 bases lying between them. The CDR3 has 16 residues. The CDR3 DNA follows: TGTGCCAGCAGTTCCACCCACAGGGTTCGCAATCAGCCCCAGCATTTT. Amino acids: CASSSTHRVRNQPQHF.

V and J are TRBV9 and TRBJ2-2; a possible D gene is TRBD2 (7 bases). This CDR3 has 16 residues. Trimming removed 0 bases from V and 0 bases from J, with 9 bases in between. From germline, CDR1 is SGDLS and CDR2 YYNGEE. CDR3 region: CASSVVGGPNTGELFF. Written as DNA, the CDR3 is TGTGCCAGCAGCGTAGTCGGGGGGCCGAACACCGGGGAGCTGTTTTTT.

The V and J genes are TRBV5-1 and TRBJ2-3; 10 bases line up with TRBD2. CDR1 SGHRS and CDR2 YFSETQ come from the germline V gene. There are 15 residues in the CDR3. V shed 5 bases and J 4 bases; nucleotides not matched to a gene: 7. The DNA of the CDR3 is TGCGCCAGCAGGGGGCTTAGCGGGAGGTCAGATACGCAGTATTTT. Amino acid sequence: CASRGLSGRSDTQYF.

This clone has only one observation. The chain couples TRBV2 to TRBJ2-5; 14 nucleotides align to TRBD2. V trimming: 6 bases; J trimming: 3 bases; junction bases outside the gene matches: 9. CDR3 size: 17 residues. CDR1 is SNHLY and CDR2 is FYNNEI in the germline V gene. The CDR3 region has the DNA TGTGCCAGCAGAGAGACTAGCGGGGGGGCCAATGAAGAGACCCAGTACTTC. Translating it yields CASRETSGGANEETQYF.

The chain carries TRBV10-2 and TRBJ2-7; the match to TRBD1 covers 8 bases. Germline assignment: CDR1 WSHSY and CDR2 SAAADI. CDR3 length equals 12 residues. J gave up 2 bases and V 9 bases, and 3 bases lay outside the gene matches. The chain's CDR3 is CASSGGPYEQYF. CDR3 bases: TGCGCCAGTTCAGGGGGCCCCTACGAGCAGTACTTC.

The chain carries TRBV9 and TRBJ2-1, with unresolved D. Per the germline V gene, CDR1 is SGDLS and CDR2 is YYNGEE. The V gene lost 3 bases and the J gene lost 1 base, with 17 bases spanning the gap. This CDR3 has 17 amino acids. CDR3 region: CASSAFQATASYNEQFF. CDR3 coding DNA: TGTGCCAGCAGCGCCTTTCAGGCGACCGCATCCTACAATGAGCAGTTCTTC.

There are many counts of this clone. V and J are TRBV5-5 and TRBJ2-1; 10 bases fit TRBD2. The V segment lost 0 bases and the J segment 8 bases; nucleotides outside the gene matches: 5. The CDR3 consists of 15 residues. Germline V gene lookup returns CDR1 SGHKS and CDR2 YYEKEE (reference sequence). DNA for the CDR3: TGTGCCAGCAGCTTGGTTCTCCTAGCGGGAGATGAGCAGTTCTTC. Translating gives CASSLVLLAGDEQFF.

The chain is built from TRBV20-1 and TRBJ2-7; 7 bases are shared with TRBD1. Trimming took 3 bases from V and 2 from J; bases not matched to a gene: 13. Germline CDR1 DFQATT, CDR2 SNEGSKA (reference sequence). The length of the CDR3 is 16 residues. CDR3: CSASILPGQSAYEQYF. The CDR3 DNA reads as TGCAGTGCTAGTATTCTTCCGGGACAGTCGGCCTACGAGCAGTACTTC.

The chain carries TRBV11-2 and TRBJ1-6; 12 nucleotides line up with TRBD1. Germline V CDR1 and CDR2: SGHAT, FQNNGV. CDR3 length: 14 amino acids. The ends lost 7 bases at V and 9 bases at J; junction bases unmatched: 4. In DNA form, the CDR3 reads TGTGCCAGCACCCGGGACAGGGGGCTTTCACCCCTCCACTTT. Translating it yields CASTRDRGLSPLHF.

The CDR3 nucleotides are TGTGCCAGCAGCCCAGGACTAGCGGGGGAACTGGGAACCGGGGAGCTGTTTTTT. Its translation: CASSPGLAGELGTGELFF. The chain uses TRBV7-9 and TRBJ2-2, with TRBD2 matching 13 bases. This CDR3 contains 18 residues. From germline, CDR1 is SEHNR and CDR2 FQNEAQ (reference sequence). The V segment lost 5 bases and the J segment 5 bases; nucleotides outside the gene matches: 11.

In DNA form, the CDR3 reads TGTGCCAGCAGCAATTCGGAGAAAGCGCGGTTGAACACTGAAGCTTTCTTT. Its translation is CASSNSEKARLNTEAFF. The chain has TRBV21-1 and TRBJ1-1. TRBV21-1 is a pseudogene locus. The CDR3 is 17 amino acids.

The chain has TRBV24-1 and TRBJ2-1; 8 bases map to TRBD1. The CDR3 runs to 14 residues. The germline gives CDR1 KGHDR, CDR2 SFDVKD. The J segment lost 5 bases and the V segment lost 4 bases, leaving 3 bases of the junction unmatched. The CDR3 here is CATSEHRGDNEQFF. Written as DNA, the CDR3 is TGTGCCACCAGTGAACACAGGGGGGACAATGAGCAGTTCTTC.

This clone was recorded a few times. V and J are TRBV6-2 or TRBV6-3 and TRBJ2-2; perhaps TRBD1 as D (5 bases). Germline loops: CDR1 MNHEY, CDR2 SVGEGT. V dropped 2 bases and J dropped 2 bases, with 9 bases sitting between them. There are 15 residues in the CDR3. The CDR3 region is CASSYDRINTGELFF. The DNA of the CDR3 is TGTGCCAGCAGTTACGACAGAATCAACACCGGGGAGCTGTTTTTT.

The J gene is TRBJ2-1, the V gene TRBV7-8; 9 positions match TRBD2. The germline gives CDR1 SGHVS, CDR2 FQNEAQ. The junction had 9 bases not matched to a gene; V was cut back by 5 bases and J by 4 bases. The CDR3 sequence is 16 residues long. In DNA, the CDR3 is TGTGCCAGCAGCCCTGCACGGGCGGGGGGGTACAATGAGCAGTTCTTC. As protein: CASSPARAGGYNEQFF.

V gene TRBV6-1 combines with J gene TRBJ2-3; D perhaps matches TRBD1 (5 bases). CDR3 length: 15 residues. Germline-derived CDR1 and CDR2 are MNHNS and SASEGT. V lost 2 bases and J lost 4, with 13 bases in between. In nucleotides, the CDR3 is TGTGCCAGCAGTGAAAAGACAGAAGGAGCAGATACGCAGTATTTT. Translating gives CASSEKTEGADTQYF.

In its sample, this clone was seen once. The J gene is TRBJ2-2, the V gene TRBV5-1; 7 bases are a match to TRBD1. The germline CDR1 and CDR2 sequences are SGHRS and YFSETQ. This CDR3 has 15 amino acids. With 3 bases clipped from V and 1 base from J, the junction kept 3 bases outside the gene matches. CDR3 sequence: CASSSGTVNTGELFF. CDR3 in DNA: TGCGCCAGCAGCTCCGGGACAGTGAACACCGGGGAGCTGTTTTTT.

The CDR3 here is CASSEALTTYEQYF. The CDR3 nucleotides are TGTGCCAGCAGTGAAGCCCTTACAACCTACGAGCAGTACTTC. The rearrangement links TRBV6-1 to TRBJ2-7, with unresolved D. This CDR3 is 14 amino acids long. V lost 0 bases and J 2 bases, leaving 8 bases between the germline ends. CDR1 MNHNS and CDR2 SASEGT come from the germline V gene.

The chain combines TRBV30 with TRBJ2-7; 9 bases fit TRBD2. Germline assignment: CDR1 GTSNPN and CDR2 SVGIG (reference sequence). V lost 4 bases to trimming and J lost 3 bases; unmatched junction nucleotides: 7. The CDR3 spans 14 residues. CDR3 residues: CAWTRLAGNYEQYF. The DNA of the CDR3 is TGTGCCTGGACGAGGCTAGCGGGAAACTACGAGCAGTACTTC.

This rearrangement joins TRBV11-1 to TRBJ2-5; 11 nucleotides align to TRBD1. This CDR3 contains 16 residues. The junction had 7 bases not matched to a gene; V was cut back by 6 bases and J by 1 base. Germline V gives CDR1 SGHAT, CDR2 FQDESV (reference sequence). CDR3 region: CASSRGQGAAQETQYF. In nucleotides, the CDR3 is TGTGCCAGCAGTCGAGGACAGGGGGCGGCCCAAGAGACCCAGTACTTC.

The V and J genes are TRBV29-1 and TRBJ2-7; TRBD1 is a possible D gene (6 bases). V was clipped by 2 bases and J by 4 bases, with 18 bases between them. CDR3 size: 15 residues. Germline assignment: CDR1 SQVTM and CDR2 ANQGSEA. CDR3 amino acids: CSVEYGQYRPYEQYF. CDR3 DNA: TGCAGCGTTGAATACGGACAGTACCGACCTTACGAGCAGTACTTC.